Reported below is one T cell receptor (beta chain). TCRdb's table, derived via immunoSEQ multiplex PCR, lists solely in-frame clones and lacks some. The data hold under 250,000 clones, with roughly 88% observed a single time. This entry comes from a study of blood T cell repertoires in COVID-19. Study at large: Material from acute and convalescent COVID-19 was sourced from the United States, Italy and Spain.

The age range of participants was about 18 to 95 years, with residence in about two dozen US areas. Germline CDR1 SQVTM, CDR2 ANQGSEA. This CDR3 is 13 amino acids long. V lost 3 bases and J lost 0, with 3 bases in between. This TCR was recovered from a woman in her 30s who had been exposed to COVID-19. Specimen: PBMCs or T cells enriched from blood (not recorded which). V gene TRBV29-1 combines with J gene TRBJ2-6; D is unresolved. CDR3 in amino acids: CSVDSSGANVLTF. The CDR3, as DNA: TGCAGCGTTGATAGCTCTGGGGCCAACGTCCTGACTTTC.